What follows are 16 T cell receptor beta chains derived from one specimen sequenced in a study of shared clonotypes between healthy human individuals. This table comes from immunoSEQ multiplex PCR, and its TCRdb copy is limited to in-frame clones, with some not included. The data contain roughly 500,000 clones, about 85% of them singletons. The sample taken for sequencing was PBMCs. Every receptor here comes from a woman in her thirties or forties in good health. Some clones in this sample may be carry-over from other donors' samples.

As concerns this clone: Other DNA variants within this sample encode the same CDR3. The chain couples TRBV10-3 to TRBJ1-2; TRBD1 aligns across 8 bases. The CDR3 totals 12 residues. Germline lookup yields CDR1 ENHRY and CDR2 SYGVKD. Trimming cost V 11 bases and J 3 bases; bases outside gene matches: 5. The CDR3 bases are TGTGCCTCTGGACAGGGCGACTATGGCTACACCTTC. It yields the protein CASGQGDYGYTF.

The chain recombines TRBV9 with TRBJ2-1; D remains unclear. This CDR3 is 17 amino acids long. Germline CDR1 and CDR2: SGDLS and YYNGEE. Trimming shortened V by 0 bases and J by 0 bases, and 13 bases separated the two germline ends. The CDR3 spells CASSVVVSYSSYNEQFF. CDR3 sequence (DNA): TGTGCCAGCAGCGTAGTGGTTAGCTACTCCTCCTACAATGAGCAGTTCTTC.

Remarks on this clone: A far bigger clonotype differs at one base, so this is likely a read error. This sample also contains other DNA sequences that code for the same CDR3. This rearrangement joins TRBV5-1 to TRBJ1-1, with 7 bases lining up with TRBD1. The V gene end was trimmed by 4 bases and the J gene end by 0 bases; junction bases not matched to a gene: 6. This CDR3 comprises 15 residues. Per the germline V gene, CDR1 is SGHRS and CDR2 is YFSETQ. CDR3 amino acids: CASSPRTGMNTEAFF. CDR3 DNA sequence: TGCGCCAGCAGCCCCCGGACAGGTATGAACACTGAAGCTTTCTTT.

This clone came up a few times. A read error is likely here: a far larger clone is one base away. CDR3 region: CASSWASGSNYGYTF. Written as DNA, the CDR3 is TGTGCCAGCAGCTGGGCATCGGGCTCTAACTATGGCTACACCTTC. The chain is built from TRBV7-9 and TRBJ1-2; no clear D gene. This CDR3 comprises 15 residues. Trimming left V 4 bases short and J 0 bases short, with 12 bases between. Germline V gene data show CDR1 as SEHNR and CDR2 as FQNEAQ (reference sequence).

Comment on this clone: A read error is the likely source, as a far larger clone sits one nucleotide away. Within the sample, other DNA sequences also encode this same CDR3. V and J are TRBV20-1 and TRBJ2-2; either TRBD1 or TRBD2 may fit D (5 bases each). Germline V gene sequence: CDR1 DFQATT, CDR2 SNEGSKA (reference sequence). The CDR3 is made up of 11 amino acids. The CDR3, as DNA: TGCAGTGCTACAGGGTCCGGGGAGCTGTTTTTC. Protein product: CSATGSGELFF.

The CDR3 is CSERGPRGPPNEQFF. The DNA for the CDR3 is TGCAGCGAAAGAGGGCCGCGCGGTCCCCCCAATGAGCAGTTCTTC. The chain recombines TRBV29-1 with TRBJ2-1; possible D gene TRBD2, 5 bases. CDR1 is SQVTM and CDR2 is ANQGSEA in the germline V gene. Trimming took off 7 bases at V and 6 bases at J, with 22 bases between the two ends. The CDR3 spans 15 residues.

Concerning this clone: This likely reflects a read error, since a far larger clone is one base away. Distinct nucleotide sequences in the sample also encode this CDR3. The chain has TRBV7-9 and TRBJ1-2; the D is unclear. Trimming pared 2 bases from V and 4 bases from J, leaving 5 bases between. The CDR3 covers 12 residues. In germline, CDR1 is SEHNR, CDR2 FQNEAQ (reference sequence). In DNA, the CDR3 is TGTGCCAGCAGCTTATTGTCCTATGGCTACACCTTC. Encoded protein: CASSLLSYGYTF.

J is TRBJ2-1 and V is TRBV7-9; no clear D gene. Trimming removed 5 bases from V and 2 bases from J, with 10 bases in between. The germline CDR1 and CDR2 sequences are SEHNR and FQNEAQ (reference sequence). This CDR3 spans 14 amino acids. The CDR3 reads CASSPISAYNEQFF. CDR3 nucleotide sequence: TGTGCCAGCAGCCCCATCTCGGCCTACAATGAGCAGTTCTTC.

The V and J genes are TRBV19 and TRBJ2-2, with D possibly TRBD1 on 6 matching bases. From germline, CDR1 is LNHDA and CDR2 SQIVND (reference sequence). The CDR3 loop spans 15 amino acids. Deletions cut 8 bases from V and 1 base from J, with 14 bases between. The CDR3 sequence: CASEPTGQNTGELFF. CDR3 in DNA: TGTGCCAGTGAACCGACAGGCCAGAACACCGGGGAGCTGTTTTTT.

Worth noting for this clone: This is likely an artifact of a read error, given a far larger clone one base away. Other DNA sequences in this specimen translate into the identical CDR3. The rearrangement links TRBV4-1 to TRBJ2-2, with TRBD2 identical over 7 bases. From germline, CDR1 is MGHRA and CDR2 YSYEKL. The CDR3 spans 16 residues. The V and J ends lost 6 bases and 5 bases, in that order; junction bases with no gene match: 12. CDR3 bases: TGCGCCAGCAGTCCTGGGAGGGCCGGGCGGACCGGGGAGCTGTTTTTT. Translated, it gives CASSPGRAGRTGELFF.

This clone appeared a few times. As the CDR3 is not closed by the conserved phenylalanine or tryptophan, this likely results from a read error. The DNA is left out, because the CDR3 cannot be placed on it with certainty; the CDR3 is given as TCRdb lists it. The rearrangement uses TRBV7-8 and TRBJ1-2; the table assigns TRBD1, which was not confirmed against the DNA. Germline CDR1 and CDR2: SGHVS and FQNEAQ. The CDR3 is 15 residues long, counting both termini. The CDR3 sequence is CASSLAGTGHPPMPG.

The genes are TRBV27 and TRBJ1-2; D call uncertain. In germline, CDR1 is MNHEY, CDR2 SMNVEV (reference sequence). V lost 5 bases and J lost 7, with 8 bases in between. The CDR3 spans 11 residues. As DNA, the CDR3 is TGTGCCAGCAGTCCAGATGTTGGCTACACCTTC. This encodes CASSPDVGYTF.

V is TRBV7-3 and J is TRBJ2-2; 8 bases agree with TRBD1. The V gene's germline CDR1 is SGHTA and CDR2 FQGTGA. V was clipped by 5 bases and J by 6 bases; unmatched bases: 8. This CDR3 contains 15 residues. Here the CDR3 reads CASSPTGGAAGELFF. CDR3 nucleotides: TGTGCCAGCAGCCCCACAGGGGGTGCCGCCGGGGAGCTGTTTTTT.

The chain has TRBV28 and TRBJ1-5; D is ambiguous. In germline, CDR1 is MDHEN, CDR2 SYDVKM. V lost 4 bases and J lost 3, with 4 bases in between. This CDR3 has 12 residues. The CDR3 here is CASSSLNQPQHF. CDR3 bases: TGTGCCAGCAGTTCCCTCAATCAGCCCCAGCATTTT.

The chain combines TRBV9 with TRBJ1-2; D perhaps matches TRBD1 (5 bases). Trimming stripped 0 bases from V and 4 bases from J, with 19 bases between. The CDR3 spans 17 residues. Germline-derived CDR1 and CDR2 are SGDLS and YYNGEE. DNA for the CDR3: TGTGCCAGCAGCGTAGCTTGGGGGACCCGGGGTGGCTATGGCTACACCTTC. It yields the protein CASSVAWGTRGGYGYTF.

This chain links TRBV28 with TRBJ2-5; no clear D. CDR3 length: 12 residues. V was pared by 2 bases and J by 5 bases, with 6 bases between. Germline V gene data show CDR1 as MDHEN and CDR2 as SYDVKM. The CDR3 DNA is TGTGCCAGCAGTTTAGTAGGCGAGACCCAGTACTTC. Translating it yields CASSLVGETQYF.